This T cell receptor (beta chain) stems from a study of blood T cell repertoires in COVID-19. At the level of the study: Nucleic acid was either cDNA or gDNA, and it came from T cells, B-cell-depleted T cells, or PBMCs.

Original data processing: Estimates of nucleated cell counts were drawn from the amplification of reference gene primers. Assay: immunoSEQ multiplex PCR; the TCRdb copy retains only in-frame clones and omits some. The V and J calls and the clone size are those of that table, but D and trimming were determined from the DNA. This sample yields 270,000 or so clones, of which approximately 90% are seen a single time; about 4% belongs to the top ten. The CDR3 runs to 17 residues. From germline, CDR1 is WSHSY and CDR2 SAAADI. The V gene lost 3 bases and the J gene lost 0 bases, with 12 bases spanning the gap.

The sequencing sample was made of PBMCs or T cells enriched from blood (not recorded which). The J gene is TRBJ1-6, the V gene TRBV10-2, with D possibly matching TRBD1 (5 bases). The receptor comes from a woman aged 25 to 39 with acute COVID-19. CDR3 sequence (DNA): TGCGCCAGCAGTGACCAGGGATACCTCTCCTATAATTCACCCCTCCACTTT. It yields the protein CASSDQGYLSYNSPLHF.